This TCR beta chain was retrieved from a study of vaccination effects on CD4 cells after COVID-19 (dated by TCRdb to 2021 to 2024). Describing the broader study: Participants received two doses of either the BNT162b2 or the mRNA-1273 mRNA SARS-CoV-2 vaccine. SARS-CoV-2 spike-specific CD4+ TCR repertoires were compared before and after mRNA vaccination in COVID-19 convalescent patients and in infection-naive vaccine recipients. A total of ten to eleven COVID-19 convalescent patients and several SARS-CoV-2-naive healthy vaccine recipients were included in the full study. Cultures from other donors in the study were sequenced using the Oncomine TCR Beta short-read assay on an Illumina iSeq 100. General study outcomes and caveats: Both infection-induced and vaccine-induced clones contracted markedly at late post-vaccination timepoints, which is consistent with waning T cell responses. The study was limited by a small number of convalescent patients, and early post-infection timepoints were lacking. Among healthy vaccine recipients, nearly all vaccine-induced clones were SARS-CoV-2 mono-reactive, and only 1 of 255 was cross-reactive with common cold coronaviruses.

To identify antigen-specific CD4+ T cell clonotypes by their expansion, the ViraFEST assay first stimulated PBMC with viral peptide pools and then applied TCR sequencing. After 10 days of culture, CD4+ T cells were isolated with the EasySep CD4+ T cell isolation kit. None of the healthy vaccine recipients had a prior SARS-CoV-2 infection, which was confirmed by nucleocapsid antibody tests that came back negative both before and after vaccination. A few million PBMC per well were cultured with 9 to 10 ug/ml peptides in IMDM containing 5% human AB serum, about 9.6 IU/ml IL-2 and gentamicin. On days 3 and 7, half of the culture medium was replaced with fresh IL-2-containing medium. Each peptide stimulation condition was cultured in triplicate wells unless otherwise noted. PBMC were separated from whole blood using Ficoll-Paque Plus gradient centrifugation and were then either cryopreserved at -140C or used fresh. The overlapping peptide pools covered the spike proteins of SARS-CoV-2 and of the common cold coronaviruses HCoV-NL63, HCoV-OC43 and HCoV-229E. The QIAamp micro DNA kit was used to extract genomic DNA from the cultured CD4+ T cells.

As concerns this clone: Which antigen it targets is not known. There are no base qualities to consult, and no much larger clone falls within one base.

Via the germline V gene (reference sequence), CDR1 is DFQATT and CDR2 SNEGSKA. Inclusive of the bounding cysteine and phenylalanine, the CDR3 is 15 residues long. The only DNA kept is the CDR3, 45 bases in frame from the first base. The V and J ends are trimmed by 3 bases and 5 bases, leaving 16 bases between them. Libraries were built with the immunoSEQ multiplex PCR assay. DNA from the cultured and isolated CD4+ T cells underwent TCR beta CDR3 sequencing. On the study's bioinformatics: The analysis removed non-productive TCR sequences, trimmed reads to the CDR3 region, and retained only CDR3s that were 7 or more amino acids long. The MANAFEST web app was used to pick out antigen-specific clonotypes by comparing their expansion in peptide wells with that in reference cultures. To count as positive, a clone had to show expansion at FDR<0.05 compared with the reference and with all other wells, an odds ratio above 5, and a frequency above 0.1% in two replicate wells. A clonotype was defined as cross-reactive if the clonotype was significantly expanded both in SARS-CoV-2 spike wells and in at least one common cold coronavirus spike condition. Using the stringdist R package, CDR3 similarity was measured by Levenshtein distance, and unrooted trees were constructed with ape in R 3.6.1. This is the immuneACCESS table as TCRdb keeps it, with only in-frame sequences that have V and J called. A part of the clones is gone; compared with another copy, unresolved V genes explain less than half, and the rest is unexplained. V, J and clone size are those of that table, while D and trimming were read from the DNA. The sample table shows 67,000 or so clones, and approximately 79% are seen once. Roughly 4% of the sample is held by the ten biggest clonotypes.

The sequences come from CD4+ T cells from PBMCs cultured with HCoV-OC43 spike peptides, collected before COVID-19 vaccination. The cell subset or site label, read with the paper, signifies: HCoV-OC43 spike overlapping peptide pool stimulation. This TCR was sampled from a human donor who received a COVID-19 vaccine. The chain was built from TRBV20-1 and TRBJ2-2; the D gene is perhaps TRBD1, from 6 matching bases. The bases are TGCAGTGCTAGTTTGGTGACAGGCCCTACCGGGGAGCTGTTTTTT. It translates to CSASLVTGPTGELFF.